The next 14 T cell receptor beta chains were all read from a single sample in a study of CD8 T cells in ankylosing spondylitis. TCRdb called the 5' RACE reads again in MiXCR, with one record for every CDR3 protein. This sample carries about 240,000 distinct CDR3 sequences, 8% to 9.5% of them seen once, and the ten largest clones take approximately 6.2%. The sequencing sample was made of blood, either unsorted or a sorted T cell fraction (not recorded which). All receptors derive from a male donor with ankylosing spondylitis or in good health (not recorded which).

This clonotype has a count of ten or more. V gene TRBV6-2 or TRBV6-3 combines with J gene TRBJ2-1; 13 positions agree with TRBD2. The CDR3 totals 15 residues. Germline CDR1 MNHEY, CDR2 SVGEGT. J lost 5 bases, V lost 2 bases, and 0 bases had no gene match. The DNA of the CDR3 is TGTGCCAGCAGTTACGGGACTAGCGGGAACAATGAGCAGTTCTTC. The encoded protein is CASSYGTSGNNEQFF.

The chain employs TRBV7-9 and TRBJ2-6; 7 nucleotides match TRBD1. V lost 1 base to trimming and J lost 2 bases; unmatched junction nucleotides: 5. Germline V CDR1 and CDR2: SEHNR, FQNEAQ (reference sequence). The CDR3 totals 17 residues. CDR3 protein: CASSLVGQVTGANVLTF. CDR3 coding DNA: TGTGCCAGCAGCTTAGTTGGACAGGTAACTGGGGCCAACGTCCTGACTTTC. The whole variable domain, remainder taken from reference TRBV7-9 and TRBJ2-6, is DTGVSQNPRHKITKRGQNVTFRCDPISEHNRLYWYRQTLGQGPEFLTYFQNEAQLEKSRLLSDRFSAERPKGSFSTLEIQRTEQGDSAMYLCASSLVGQVTGANVLTFGAGSRLTVL.

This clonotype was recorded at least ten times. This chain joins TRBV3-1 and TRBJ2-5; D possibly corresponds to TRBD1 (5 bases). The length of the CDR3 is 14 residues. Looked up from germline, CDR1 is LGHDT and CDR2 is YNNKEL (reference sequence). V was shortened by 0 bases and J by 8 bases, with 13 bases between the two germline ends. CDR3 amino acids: CASSQDTRVGTQYF. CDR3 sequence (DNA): TGTGCCAGCAGCCAAGATACCAGGGTAGGAACCCAGTACTTC.

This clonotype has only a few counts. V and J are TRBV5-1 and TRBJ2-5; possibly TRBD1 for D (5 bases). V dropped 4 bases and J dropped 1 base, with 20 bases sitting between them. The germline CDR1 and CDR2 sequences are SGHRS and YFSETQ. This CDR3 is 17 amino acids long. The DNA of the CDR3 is TGCGCCAGCAGCCCCCCTCTTTGGGCAGGGCTCCAAGAGACCCAGTACTTC. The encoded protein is CASSPPLWAGLQETQYF.

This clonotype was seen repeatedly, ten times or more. CDR3 nucleotides: TGCAGTGCTAGAGGGCCCCAGGGGCATGGGTCTGAAGCTTTCTTT. This codes for CSARGPQGHGSEAFF. J is TRBJ1-1 and V is TRBV20-1, with D maybe TRBD1 (6 bases). CDR1 is DFQATT and CDR2 is SNEGSKA in the germline V gene (reference sequence). Trimming cost V 1 base and J 6 bases, with 18 bases left between them. The CDR3 spans 15 residues.

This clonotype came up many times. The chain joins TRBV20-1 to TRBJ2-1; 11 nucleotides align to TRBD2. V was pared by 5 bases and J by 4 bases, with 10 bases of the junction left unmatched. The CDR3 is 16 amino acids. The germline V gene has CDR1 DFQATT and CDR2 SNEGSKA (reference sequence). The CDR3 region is CSAYPPGLAVYNEQFF. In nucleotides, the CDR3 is TGCAGTGCTTACCCTCCGGGACTAGCGGTTTACAATGAGCAGTTCTTC.

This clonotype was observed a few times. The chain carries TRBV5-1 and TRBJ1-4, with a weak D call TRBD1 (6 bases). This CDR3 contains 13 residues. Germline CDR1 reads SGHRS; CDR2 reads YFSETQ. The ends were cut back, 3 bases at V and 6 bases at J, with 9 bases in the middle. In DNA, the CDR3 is TGCGCCAGCAGCTGGGACACTGATGAAAAACTGTTTTTT. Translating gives CASSWDTDEKLFF.

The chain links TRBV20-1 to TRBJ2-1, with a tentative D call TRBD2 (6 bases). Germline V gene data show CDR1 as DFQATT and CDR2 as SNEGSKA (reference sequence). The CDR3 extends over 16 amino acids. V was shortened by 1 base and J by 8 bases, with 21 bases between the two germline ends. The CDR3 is CSARAPAGIRHHEQFF. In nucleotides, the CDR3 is TGCAGTGCTAGAGCCCCGGCGGGAATACGCCATCATGAGCAGTTCTTC.

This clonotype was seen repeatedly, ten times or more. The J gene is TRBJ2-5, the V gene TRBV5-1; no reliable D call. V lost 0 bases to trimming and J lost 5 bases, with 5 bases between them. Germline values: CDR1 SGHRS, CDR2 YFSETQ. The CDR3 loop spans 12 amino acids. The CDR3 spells CASSLVFETQYF. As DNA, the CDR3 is TGCGCCAGCAGCTTGGTTTTCGAGACCCAGTACTTC.

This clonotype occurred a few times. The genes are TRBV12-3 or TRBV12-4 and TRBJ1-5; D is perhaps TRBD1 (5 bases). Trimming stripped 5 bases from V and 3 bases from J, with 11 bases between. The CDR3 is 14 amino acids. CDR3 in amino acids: CASSAQGYNQPQHF. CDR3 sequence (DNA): TGTGCCAGCAGTGCGCAGGGCTACAATCAGCCCCAGCATTTT.

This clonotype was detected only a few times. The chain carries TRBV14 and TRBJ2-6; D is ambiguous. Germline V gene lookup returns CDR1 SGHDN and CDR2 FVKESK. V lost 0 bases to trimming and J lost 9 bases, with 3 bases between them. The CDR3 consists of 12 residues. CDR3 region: CASSQDYNVLTF. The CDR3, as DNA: TGTGCCAGCAGCCAAGACTACAACGTCCTGACTTTC.

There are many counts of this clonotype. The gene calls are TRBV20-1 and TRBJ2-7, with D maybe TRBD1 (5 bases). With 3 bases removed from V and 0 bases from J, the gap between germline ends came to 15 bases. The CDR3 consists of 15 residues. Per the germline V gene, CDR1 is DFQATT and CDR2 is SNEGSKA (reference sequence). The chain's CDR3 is CSASVETTASYEQYF. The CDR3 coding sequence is TGCAGTGCTAGTGTGGAAACGACAGCCTCCTACGAGCAGTACTTC.

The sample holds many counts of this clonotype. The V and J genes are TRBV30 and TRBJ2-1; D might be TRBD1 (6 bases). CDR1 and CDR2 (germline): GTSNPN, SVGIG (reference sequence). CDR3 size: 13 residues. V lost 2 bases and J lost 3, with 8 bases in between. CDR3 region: CAWSPGDYNEQFF. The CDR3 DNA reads TGTGCCTGGAGTCCAGGGGACTACAATGAGCAGTTCTTC.

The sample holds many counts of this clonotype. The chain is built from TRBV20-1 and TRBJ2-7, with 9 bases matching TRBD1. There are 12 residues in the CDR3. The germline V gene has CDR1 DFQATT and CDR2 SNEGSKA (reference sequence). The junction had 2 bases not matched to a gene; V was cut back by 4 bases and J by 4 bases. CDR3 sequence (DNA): TGCAGTGCTAAAGGACAGGGGTACGAGCAGTACTTC. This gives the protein CSAKGQGYEQYF.